This T cell receptor (beta chain) derives from a study of radiation and T cells in renal cell carcinoma. Overall study context: Nephrectomy followed 15 Gy stereotactic body radiation by 4 weeks. Notes on the study in general: In blood, top tumor clones expanded by 2 weeks, shrinking by 4.

Turning to this clone: The antigen is unknown.

Germline V lookup: CDR1 MGHRA, CDR2 YSYEKL. CDR3 length: 16 residues. Trimming pared 0 bases from V and 4 bases from J, leaving 10 bases between. The time point: blood 2 weeks post-SBRT. Treatment specified: 15 Gy SBRT to primary tumor, nephrectomy 4 weeks later. Clones were read by immunoSEQ multiplex PCR, and TCRdb kept only the in-frame ones, dropping some. The sample holds 120,000 or so clones, 85% to 90% seen once. The sequences come from blood, collected from a patient whose treatment included radiotherapy and nephrectomy. This sequence joins TRBV4-1 and TRBJ1-6; D perhaps matches TRBD1 (5 bases). The receptor was derived from a woman in her seventies with renal cell carcinoma. As DNA, the CDR3 is TGCGCCAGCAGCCAAGAGGGTGACAGATATAATTCACCCCTCCACTTT. Its protein is CASSQEGDRYNSPLHF.